This T cell receptor (beta chain) was captured in a study of T cell responses to AZD1222 COVID-19 vaccine. Study-level information: Second-dose intervals of approximately 4 or approximately 12 weeks were pooled.

J gave up 4 bases and V 7 bases, and 11 bases lay outside the gene matches. CDR1 is MNHEY, CDR2 SVGAGI, per germline. The CDR3 totals 15 residues. On this clone: Its matching antigen is unknown.

Profiling relied on immunoSEQ multiplex PCR, and the TCRdb table lists in-frame clones only, not all of them. The table shows about 160,000 clones, with approximately 91% occurring only once. Study results and limitations: A rise in Spike-specific TCR breadth and depth followed two AZD1222 doses. The donor group comprised mostly white British people and more females; the analysis possibly underestimated clonal diversity.

The receptor's source is an adult in good health. The J gene is TRBJ2-3, the V gene TRBV6-5; TRBD1 matches at 7 bases. The sample was peripheral blood, taken on day 0 of AZD1222 vaccination. The CDR3 bases are TGTGCCAGCAACGTATTTGGACAGGTCGCAGATACGCAGTATTTT. Translated, it gives CASNVFGQVADTQYF.